The present entry profiles one T cell receptor (beta chain) with its context. The antigen is unknown. Additional DNA sequences in this sample encode the identical CDR3. The source of the sample is a study of shared clonotypes between healthy human individuals. Genomic DNA (from each subset) was split evenly across several immunoSEQ plates. Per the authors' pipeline: Filtering differed since immunoSEQ provided only junctions, with no quality scores. Libraries were prepared by immunoSEQ multiplex PCR; TCRdb keeps only in-frame clonotypes and omits some of them. V, J and clone size reflect that table, while D and trimming were determined from the DNA. The sample carries over a million clones, 95% to 97% recorded once. The CDR3 contains 13 residues. The germline V and J ends were trimmed by 4 bases and 2 bases, with 5 bases remaining between them. From germline, CDR1 is MRHNA and CDR2 SNTAGT. Study results and limitations: At large depth, rarefaction still showed sorted-subset sequencing to be incomplete.

This sequence originates from a man aged 30 to 45 in good health. J is TRBJ2-2 and V is TRBV6-4; no reliable D call. The sequencing input was naive CD4+ T cells sorted from blood. Subset noted: CD45RA+ positively selected. The chain's CDR3 is CASSVKNTGELFF. The CDR3, as DNA: TGTGCCAGCAGTGTTAAAAACACCGGGGAGCTGTTTTTT.